This TCR beta chain was captured in a study of T cell responses to AZD1222 COVID-19 vaccine. This table comes from immunoSEQ multiplex PCR, and its TCRdb copy is limited to in-frame clones, with some not included. The sample consists of about 150,000 clones, around nine tenths of them appearing once. Germline trimming cut 4 bases from V and 0 bases from J; bases unmatched to any gene: 4. The CDR3 covers 15 residues. The germline gives CDR1 SGHRS, CDR2 YFSETQ. The receptor was isolated from an adult in good health. The chain is built from TRBV5-1 and TRBJ1-1; 9 positions agree with TRBD1. Here the sequenced sample was peripheral blood, taken on day 0 of MenACWY control vaccination. The CDR3 region is CASSVTGGMNTEAFF. In DNA, the CDR3 is TGCGCCAGCAGCGTGACAGGGGGAATGAACACTGAAGCTTTCTTT.